This T cell receptor (beta chain) was recorded in a study of OX40 agonist ivuxolimab in advanced cancers. Study-wide background: A history of anti-PD-1, anti-PD-L1 or anti-CTLA-4 therapy was acceptable, and approximately 40% had some.

Libraries were prepared by immunoSEQ multiplex PCR; TCRdb keeps only in-frame clonotypes and omits some of them. The sample records roughly 46,000 clones, 70% to 90% being singletons. This receptor was identified in an adult with an advanced solid tumor such as melanoma, head and neck, liver or kidney cancer. This sample comprised CD4+ or CD8+ T cells sorted from blood, obtained in a trial of the OX40 agonist ivuxolimab.

CDR3 sequence (DNA): TGTGCCAGCAGCTTGGTGCGCGGGGGCCGCCGTAATCAGCCCCAGCATTTT. Its translation: CASSLVRGGRRNQPQHF. The chain is built from TRBV5-6 and TRBJ1-5; TRBD1 might be the D (6 bases). The CDR3 sequence is 17 residues long. Trimming left V 0 bases short and J 4 bases short, with 17 bases between. Germline V gives CDR1 SGHDT, CDR2 YYEEEE.